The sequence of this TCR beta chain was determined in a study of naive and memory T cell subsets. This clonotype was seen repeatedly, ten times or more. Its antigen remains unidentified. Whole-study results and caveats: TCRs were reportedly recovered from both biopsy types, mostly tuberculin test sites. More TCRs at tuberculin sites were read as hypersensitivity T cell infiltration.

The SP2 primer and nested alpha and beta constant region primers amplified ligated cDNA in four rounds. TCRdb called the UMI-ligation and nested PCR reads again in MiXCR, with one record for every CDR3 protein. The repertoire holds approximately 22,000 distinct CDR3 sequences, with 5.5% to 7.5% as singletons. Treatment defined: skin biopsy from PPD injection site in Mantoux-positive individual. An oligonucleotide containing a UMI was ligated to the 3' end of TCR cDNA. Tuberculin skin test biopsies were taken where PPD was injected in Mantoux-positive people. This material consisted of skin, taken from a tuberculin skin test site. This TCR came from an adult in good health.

CDR3 nucleotides: TGCGCCAGCAGCCAAGCTCCCCGGGCGGGACTAGCGGGGGGCAATGAGCAGTTCTTC. Its translation: CASSQAPRAGLAGGNEQFF. The chain is built from TRBV4-3 and TRBJ2-1; TRBD2 matches 15 bases. Germline trimming cut 1 base from V and 6 bases from J; bases unmatched to any gene: 10. Germline-derived CDR1 and CDR2 are LGHNA and YSLEER. This CDR3 spans 19 amino acids.